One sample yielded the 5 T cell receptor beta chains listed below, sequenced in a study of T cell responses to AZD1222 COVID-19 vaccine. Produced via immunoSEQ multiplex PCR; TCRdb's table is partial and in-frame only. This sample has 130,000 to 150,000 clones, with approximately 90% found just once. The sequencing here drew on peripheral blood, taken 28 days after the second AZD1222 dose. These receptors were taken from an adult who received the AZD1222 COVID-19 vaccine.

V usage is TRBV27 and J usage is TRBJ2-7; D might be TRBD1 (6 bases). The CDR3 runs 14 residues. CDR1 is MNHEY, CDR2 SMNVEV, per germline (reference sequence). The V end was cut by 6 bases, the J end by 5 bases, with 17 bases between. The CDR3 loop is CASRNTGWADEQYF. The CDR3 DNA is TGTGCCAGCAGAAACACAGGGTGGGCCGACGAGCAGTACTTC.

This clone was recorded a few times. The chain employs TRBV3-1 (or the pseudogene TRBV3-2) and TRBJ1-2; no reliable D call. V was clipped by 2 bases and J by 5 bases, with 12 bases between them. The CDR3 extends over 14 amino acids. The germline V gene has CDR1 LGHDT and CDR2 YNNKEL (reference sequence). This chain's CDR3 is CASSQHTIVYGYTF. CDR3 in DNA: TGTGCCAGCAGCCAACATACCATCGTTTATGGCTACACCTTC.

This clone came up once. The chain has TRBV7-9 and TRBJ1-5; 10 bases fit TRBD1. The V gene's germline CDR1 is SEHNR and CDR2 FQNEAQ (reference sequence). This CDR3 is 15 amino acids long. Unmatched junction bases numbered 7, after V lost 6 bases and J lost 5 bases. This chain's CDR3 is CASSPGQGLYQPQHF. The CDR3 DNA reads TGTGCCAGCAGTCCGGGACAGGGGTTGTATCAGCCCCAGCATTTT.

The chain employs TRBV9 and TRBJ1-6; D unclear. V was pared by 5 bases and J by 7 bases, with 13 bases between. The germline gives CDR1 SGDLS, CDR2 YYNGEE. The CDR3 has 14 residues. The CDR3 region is CASRGPEGNSPLHF. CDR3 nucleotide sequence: TGTGCCAGCAGAGGCCCCGAGGGAAATTCACCCCTCCACTTT.

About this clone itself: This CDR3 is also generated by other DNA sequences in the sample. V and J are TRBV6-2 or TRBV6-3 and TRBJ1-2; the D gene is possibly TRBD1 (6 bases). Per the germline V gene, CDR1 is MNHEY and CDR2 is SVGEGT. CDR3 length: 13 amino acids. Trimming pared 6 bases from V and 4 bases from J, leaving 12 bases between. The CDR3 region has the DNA TGTGCCAGCAGCCCCACAGGGCCCTATGGCTACACCTTC. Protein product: CASSPTGPYGYTF.